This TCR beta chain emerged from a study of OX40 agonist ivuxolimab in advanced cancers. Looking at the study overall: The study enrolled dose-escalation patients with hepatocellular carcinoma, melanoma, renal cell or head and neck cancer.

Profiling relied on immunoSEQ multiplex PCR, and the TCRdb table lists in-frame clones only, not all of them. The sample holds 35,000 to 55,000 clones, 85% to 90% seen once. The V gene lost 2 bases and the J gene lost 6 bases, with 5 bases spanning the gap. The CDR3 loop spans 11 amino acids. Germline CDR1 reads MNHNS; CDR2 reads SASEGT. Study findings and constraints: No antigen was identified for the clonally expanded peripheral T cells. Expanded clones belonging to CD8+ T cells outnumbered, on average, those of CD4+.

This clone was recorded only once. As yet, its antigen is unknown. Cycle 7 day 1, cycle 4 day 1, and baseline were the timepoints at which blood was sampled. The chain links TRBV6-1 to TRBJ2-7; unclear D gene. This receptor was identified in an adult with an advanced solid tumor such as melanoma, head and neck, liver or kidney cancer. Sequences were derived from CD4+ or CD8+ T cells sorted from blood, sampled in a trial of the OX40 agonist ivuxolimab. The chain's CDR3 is CASSEFGEQYF. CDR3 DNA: TGTGCCAGCAGTGAATTCGGCGAGCAGTACTTC.